Shown below are 25 T cell receptor beta chains from a single sample sequenced in a study of blood T cell repertoires in COVID-19. Using immunoSEQ multiplex PCR, the repertoire was profiled, and TCRdb retains in-frame clones only, with some absent. The profile shows hundreds of thousands of clones, approximately 85% of them singletons. The sequenced sample was peripheral blood. These TCRs come from a woman older than 75 with COVID-19, enrolled during active disease.

This rearrangement joins TRBV11-3 to TRBJ2-3; 11 nucleotides agree with TRBD1. The CDR3 length is 17 residues. The V segment lost 1 base and the J segment 2 bases; nucleotides outside the gene matches: 5. The V gene's germline CDR1 is SGHNT and CDR2 YENEEA. The CDR3 sequence: CASSLGPGQGDTDTQYF. The CDR3 bases are TGTGCCAGCAGCTTAGGTCCGGGACAGGGGGACACAGATACGCAGTATTTT.

In this sample, this clone turned up a few times. The chain uses TRBV5-8 and TRBJ1-1; no definite D call. Trimming left V 7 bases short and J 0 bases short, with 10 bases between. CDR3 size: 13 residues. Germline assignment: CDR1 SGHTS and CDR2 YDEGEE. The CDR3 protein is CASPLYLNTEAFF. The CDR3 DNA is TGTGCCAGCCCGCTCTACCTGAACACTGAAGCTTTCTTT. The variable domain in full, with the rest retrieved from reference TRBV5-8 and TRBJ1-1, is EAGVTQSPTHLIKTRGQQATLRCSPISGHTSVYWYQQALGLGLQFLLWYDEGEERNRGNFPPRFSGRQFPNYSSELNVNALELEDSALYLCASPLYLNTEAFFGQGTRLTVV.

The chain employs TRBV7-3 and TRBJ2-3; 10 positions agree with TRBD2. J gave up 8 bases and V 2 bases, and 13 bases lay outside the gene matches. Germline CDR1 SGHTA, CDR2 FQGTGA. This CDR3 spans 17 amino acids. Here the CDR3 reads CASSLGLGSGGQGTQYF. CDR3 nucleotides: TGTGCCAGCAGCTTAGGATTGGGTAGCGGGGGGCAGGGTACGCAGTATTTT.

This rearrangement joins TRBV18 to TRBJ2-3, with D unresolved. With 2 bases removed from V and 2 bases from J, the gap between germline ends came to 5 bases. Germline values: CDR1 KGHSH, CDR2 LQKENI. The CDR3 contains 13 residues. CDR3 residues: CASSPGDTDTQYF. The CDR3 DNA sequence: TGTGCCAGCTCACCAGGAGACACAGATACGCAGTATTTT.

This clone was seen just once. V usage is TRBV6-1 and J usage is TRBJ1-2; the match to TRBD1 covers 8 bases. CDR1 is MNHNS, CDR2 SASEGT, per germline. The CDR3 sequence is 15 residues long. Trimming removed 3 bases from V and 4 bases from J; junction bases left unmatched: 7. The CDR3 here is CASSDRGQGFYGYTF. DNA of the CDR3: TGTGCCAGCAGTGACCGTGGACAGGGTTTCTATGGCTACACCTTC.

This rearrangement joins TRBV4-3 to TRBJ1-4; D remains unclear. Trimming removed 0 bases at V and 7 bases at J, with 15 bases between. Germline assignment: CDR1 LGHNA and CDR2 YSLEER. This CDR3 is 16 amino acids long. CDR3 region: CASSQEGGLSGEKLFF. CDR3 in DNA: TGCGCCAGCAGCCAAGAAGGAGGGTTATCAGGTGAAAAACTGTTTTTT.

Only a few counts were recorded for this clone. The chain carries TRBV6-5 and TRBJ1-5; tentative D call: TRBD1 (6 bases). The CDR3 runs to 15 residues. In germline, CDR1 is MNHEY, CDR2 SVGAGI. The ends were cut back, 6 bases at V and 0 bases at J, with 12 bases in the middle. The CDR3 sequence is CASSEGQYSNQPQHF. CDR3 in DNA: TGTGCCAGCAGCGAGGGACAATATAGCAATCAGCCCCAGCATTTT.

This sequence joins TRBV2 and TRBJ2-2; 14 nucleotides agree with TRBD2. Trimming removed 6 bases from V and 6 bases from J; junction bases left unmatched: 9. The CDR3 has 17 residues. Per germline, CDR1 SNHLY and CDR2 FYNNEI. The DNA of the CDR3 is TGTGCCAGCAGCCGGACTAGCGGGGGGCCATCACCCGGGGAGCTGTTTTTT. Protein: CASSRTSGGPSPGELFF.

The chain recombines TRBV28 with TRBJ2-7; 9 positions agree with TRBD1. V lost 6 bases to trimming and J lost 2 bases; unmatched junction nucleotides: 2. This CDR3 is 13 amino acids long. Germline V gene sequence: CDR1 MDHEN, CDR2 SYDVKM. This chain's CDR3 is CASRGQGAYEQYF. In nucleotides, the CDR3 is TGTGCCAGCAGGGGACAGGGCGCCTACGAGCAGTACTTC.

This clone was detected a few times. An end of the junction differs from the germline gene, which may be a read error. The chain combines TRBV3-1 (or the pseudogene TRBV3-2) with TRBJ1-2; no clear D gene. The CDR3 runs to 12 residues. CDR1 and CDR2 from the germline V gene are LGHDT and YNNKEL (reference sequence). This chain's CDR3 is CASSQDFRGWAF. CDR3 nucleotides: TGTGCCAGCAGCCAAGACTTCCGGGGTTGGGCCTTC.

The chain combines TRBV7-2 with TRBJ1-4, with TRBD1 matching 7 bases. V lost 5 bases to trimming and J lost 3 bases; unmatched junction nucleotides: 6. The CDR3 is made up of 15 amino acids. Germline-derived CDR1 and CDR2 are SGHTA and FQGNSA. CDR3 bases: TGTGCCAGCAGCCAAGACAGGGTGGCTAATGAAAAACTGTTTTTT. It codes for CASSQDRVANEKLFF.

The chain links TRBV29-1 to TRBJ1-1; D is undetermined. V gave up 2 bases and J gave up 1 base, with 11 bases separating them. Germline V CDR1 and CDR2: SQVTM, ANQGSEA. The CDR3 totals 14 residues. The CDR3 loop is CSVESTVGNTEAFF. The CDR3, as DNA: TGCAGCGTTGAAAGCACGGTTGGGAACACTGAAGCTTTCTTT.

The V and J genes are TRBV28 and TRBJ1-2; tentative D call: TRBD1 (6 bases). The CDR3 is made up of 15 amino acids. Germline-derived CDR1 and CDR2 are MDHEN and SYDVKM. Trimming pared 9 bases from V and 0 bases from J, leaving 17 bases between. CDR3 sequence (DNA): TGTGCCAGTCTGGGGGCAGGCCAAGCTAACTATGGCTACACCTTC. Protein product: CASLGAGQANYGYTF.

This rearrangement joins TRBV7-9 to TRBJ2-7; 10 bases line up with TRBD1. After removal of 3 bases from V and 0 bases from J, the junction contained 11 bases not matched to a gene. The CDR3 consists of 18 residues. Germline assignment: CDR1 SEHNR and CDR2 FQNEAQ (reference sequence). The CDR3 sequence: CASSFKGNGQGGSYEQYV. The CDR3 DNA sequence: TGTGCCAGCAGCTTCAAGGGGAACGGACAGGGGGGCTCCTACGAGCAGTACGTC.

The chain links TRBV5-1 to TRBJ1-2; D is undetermined. The CDR3 has 13 residues. From germline, CDR1 is SGHRS and CDR2 YFSETQ. Trimming removed 3 bases from V and 4 bases from J, with 10 bases in between. CDR3 DNA: TGCGCCAGCAGCTCCGGAGAGGGCTATGGCTACACCTTC. This encodes CASSSGEGYGYTF. The whole variable domain, filled in from reference TRBV5-1 and TRBJ1-2, reads KAGVTQTPRYLIKTRGQQVTLSCSPISGHRSVSWYQQTPGQGLQFLFEYFSETQRNKGNFPGRFSGRQFSNSRSEMNVSTLELGDSALYLCASSSGEGYGYTFGSGTRLTVV.

The chain uses TRBV11-2 and TRBJ2-5, with 7 nucleotides matching TRBD2. This CDR3 is 15 amino acids long. V was pared by 2 bases and J by 5 bases, with 8 bases of the junction left unmatched. In germline, CDR1 is SGHAT, CDR2 FQNNGV. The CDR3 is CASSLSRGRGETQYF. Here the CDR3 DNA reads TGTGCCAGCAGCTTATCGCGGGGGAGGGGTGAGACCCAGTACTTC.

This clone was counted ten times or more. The V call is TRBV14, the J call TRBJ1-6; D unresolved. V was shortened by 0 bases and J by 14 bases, with 14 bases between the two germline ends. In germline, CDR1 is SGHDN, CDR2 FVKESK. This CDR3 comprises 14 residues. CDR3 sequence (DNA): TGTGCCAGCAGCCAAGATCTTCTAAGCGGGACCCTCCACTTT. Amino acid sequence: CASSQDLLSGTLHF.

V gene TRBV19 combines with J gene TRBJ2-5, with no clear D. CDR1 and CDR2 from the germline V gene are LNHDA and SQIVND (reference sequence). The CDR3 consists of 13 residues. Trimming cost V 4 bases and J 1 base, with 7 bases left between them. The CDR3: CASSTKIQETQYF. The CDR3 DNA follows: TGTGCCAGTAGTACTAAGATCCAAGAGACCCAGTACTTC.

This chain uses TRBV19 with TRBJ1-5; 8 bases match TRBD1. The J segment lost 9 bases and the V segment lost 6 bases, leaving 7 bases of the junction unmatched. Germline values: CDR1 LNHDA, CDR2 SQIVND (reference sequence). The CDR3 has 13 residues. The CDR3 protein is CASSGTGERPQHF. The CDR3 coding sequence is TGTGCCAGTAGCGGGACAGGCGAAAGGCCCCAGCATTTT.

In its sample, this clone was seen once. The chain is built from TRBV7-9 and TRBJ1-1, with D possibly matching TRBD1 (5 bases). Trimming removed 2 bases at V and 2 bases at J, with 9 bases between. Germline V gene sequence: CDR1 SEHNR, CDR2 FQNEAQ (reference sequence). The CDR3 is 14 residues long. The CDR3 region is CASSLKQGNTEAFF. CDR3 DNA: TGTGCCAGCAGCTTAAAGCAGGGAAACACTGAAGCTTTCTTT.

This clone was counted once. The J gene is TRBJ2-7, the V gene TRBV4-1, with 9 bases matching TRBD1. The ends lost 1 base at V and 2 bases at J; junction bases unmatched: 6. Germline V gives CDR1 MGHRA, CDR2 YSYEKL. The CDR3 contains 16 residues. In DNA, the CDR3 is TGCGCCAGCAGCCAAGGCGGATACAGGGGGCCCTACGAGCAGTACTTC. Translated, it gives CASSQGGYRGPYEQYF.

Details on this clone: Distinct nucleotide sequences in the sample also encode this CDR3. The chain has TRBV10-3 and TRBJ1-5; the D is unclear. CDR3 length equals 12 residues. The V gene's germline CDR1 is ENHRY and CDR2 SYGVKD. With 8 bases removed from V and 2 bases from J, the gap between germline ends came to 7 bases. CDR3 bases: TGTGCCATCTCCGGAGGCAATCAGCCCCAGCATTTT. Translating it yields CAISGGNQPQHF.

The V gene is TRBV20-1, the J gene TRBJ2-1, with TRBD2 matching over 14 bases. The CDR3 sequence is 17 residues long. Germline CDR1 reads DFQATT; CDR2 reads SNEGSKA (reference sequence). V was pared by 3 bases and J by 9 bases, with 13 bases of the junction left unmatched. CDR3 nucleotides: TGCAGTGCTAGTGGTTGGACTAGCGGGGGGTCCGGGGCTGAGCAGTTCTTC. Translated: CSASGWTSGGSGAEQFF.

This clone was counted between two and nine times. The chain recombines TRBV29-1 with TRBJ1-1; tentatively, D is TRBD1 (6 bases). Trimming pared 6 bases from V and 5 bases from J, leaving 13 bases between. Germline V CDR1 and CDR2: SQVTM, ANQGSEA. The CDR3 totals 12 residues. Written as DNA, the CDR3 is TGCAGCGTCGTCAGGGGAAGGACTGAAGCTTTCTTT. It codes for CSVVRGRTEAFF.

The genes are TRBV6-5 and TRBJ2-3; tentatively, D is TRBD1 (6 bases). This CDR3 comprises 14 residues. With 7 bases removed from V and 1 base from J, the gap between germline ends came to 12 bases. CDR1 and CDR2 (germline): MNHEY, SVGAGI. The CDR3 reads CASNRALGTDTQYF. CDR3 sequence (DNA): TGTGCCAGCAACAGGGCCCTAGGCACAGATACGCAGTATTTT.